This passage covers 19 T cell receptor beta chains from one sample sequenced in a study of blood T cell repertoires in COVID-19. Method: immunoSEQ multiplex PCR; TCRdb's copy keeps in-frame clones and lacks some. Among 400,000 to 450,000 clones listed, 90% were seen once. The sequencing sample was made of PBMCs or T cells enriched from blood (not recorded which). The receptors originated from a man in his late teens or twenties who had recovered from COVID-19.

The chain uses TRBV3-1 (or the pseudogene TRBV3-2) and TRBJ1-3, with TRBD1 matching over 7 bases. This CDR3 region has 14 residues. After removal of 6 bases from V and 2 bases from J, the junction contained 4 bases not matched to a gene. Germline CDR1 is LGHDT and CDR2 is YNNKEL (reference sequence). CDR3 sequence reads: CASSNRGTGNTIYF. The CDR3 DNA reads as TGTGCCAGCAGTAACAGGGGAACTGGAAACACCATATATTTT.

The chain combines TRBV19 with TRBJ2-3; no reliable D call. Looked up from germline, CDR1 is LNHDA and CDR2 is SQIVND (reference sequence). Trimming took off 6 bases at V and 5 bases at J, with 9 bases between the two ends. The CDR3 loop spans 12 amino acids. This chain's CDR3 is CASSQAGDTQYF. CDR3 bases: TGTGCCAGTAGCCAAGCTGGAGATACGCAGTATTTT.

The CDR3 loop is CASSPGTGRAGYNSPLHF. CDR3 sequence (DNA): TGTGCCAGCAGTCCCGGGACAGGGCGTGCAGGTTATAATTCACCCCTCCACTTT. The chain links TRBV6-6 to TRBJ1-6, with 9 bases identical to TRBD1. J was trimmed by 4 bases and V by 5 bases; bases with no gene match: 12. The CDR3 length is 18 residues. CDR1 and CDR2 (germline): MNHNY, SVGAGI (reference sequence).

V is TRBV15 and J is TRBJ1-2; TRBD1 aligns across 8 bases. This CDR3 is 16 amino acids long. Germline V gives CDR1 LNHNV, CDR2 YYDKDF (reference sequence). With 0 bases clipped from V and 5 bases from J, the junction kept 8 bases outside the gene matches. DNA for the CDR3: TGTGCCACCAGCAGAGATTTACCCCAGGGGGCTTATGGCTACACCTTC. Protein sequence: CATSRDLPQGAYGYTF. The full variable domain, rest sourced from reference TRBV15 and TRBJ1-2, is DAMVIQNPRYQVTQFGKPVTLSCSQTLNHNVMYWYQQKSSQAPKLLFHYYDKDFNNEADTPDNFQSRRPNTSFCFLDIRSPGLGDTAMYLCATSRDLPQGAYGYTFGSGTRLTVV.

The chain combines TRBV18 with TRBJ1-1; 7 nucleotides match TRBD1. Germline assignment: CDR1 KGHSH and CDR2 LQKENI. The CDR3 spans 14 residues. After removal of 4 bases from V and 2 bases from J, the junction contained 4 bases not matched to a gene. Here the CDR3 DNA reads TGTGCCAGCTCACGGGACAGTCTCAACACTGAAGCTTTCTTT. Encoded protein: CASSRDSLNTEAFF.

The table lists this clone with a few counts. The chain joins TRBV18 to TRBJ1-5; D not certain. The CDR3 length is 18 residues. Germline loops: CDR1 KGHSH, CDR2 LQKENI. V lost 4 bases to trimming and J lost 1 base, with 20 bases between them. CDR3 bases: TGTGCCAGCTCACTTGTCGGGGAAGCTTATTTCAGCAATCAGCCCCAGCATTTT. Translation: CASSLVGEAYFSNQPQHF.

V and J are TRBV4-1 and TRBJ2-7, with 8 bases lining up with TRBD1. J gave up 3 bases and V 0 bases, and 4 bases lay outside the gene matches. The CDR3 consists of 15 residues. In germline, CDR1 is MGHRA, CDR2 YSYEKL. Written as DNA, the CDR3 is TGCGCCAGCAGCCAAGAGTGGGGACAGGACTACGAGCAGTACTTC. This codes for CASSQEWGQDYEQYF.

The chain couples TRBV10-3 to TRBJ1-1; no reliable D call. The CDR3 is 13 residues long. Trimming took 3 bases from V and 1 from J, leaving 6 bases between them. CDR1 is ENHRY, CDR2 SYGVKD, per germline. CDR3 sequence: CAISDQRNTEAFF. CDR3 DNA: TGTGCCATCAGTGATCAGCGGAACACTGAAGCTTTCTTT.

Only a few counts were recorded for this clone. The rearrangement uses TRBV30 and TRBJ2-1; 7 bases align to TRBD2. Per germline, CDR1 GTSNPN and CDR2 SVGIG (reference sequence). The ends lost 3 bases at V and 3 bases at J; junction bases unmatched: 5. This CDR3 has 14 residues. Written as DNA, the CDR3 is TGTGCCTGGAGCCCCAGGACTAGCTACAATGAGCAGTTCTTC. It translates to CAWSPRTSYNEQFF.

The V and J genes are TRBV2 and TRBJ1-2; D is uncertain. The CDR3 totals 13 residues. Trimming shortened V by 4 bases and J by 4 bases, and 10 bases separated the two germline ends. CDR1 is SNHLY and CDR2 is FYNNEI in the germline V gene. In DNA form, the CDR3 reads TGTGCCAGCAGTGGGGAGGGCGCCTATGGCTACACCTTC. It codes for CASSGEGAYGYTF. Supplemented by reference TRBV2 and TRBJ1-2, the full variable domain reads EPEVTQTPSHQVTQMGQEVILRCVPISNHLYFYWYRQILGQKVEFLVSFYNNEISEKSEIFDDQFSVERPDGSNFTLKIRSTKLEDSAMYFCASSGEGAYGYTFGSGTRLTVV.

This chain links TRBV5-4 with TRBJ1-2, with a tentative D call TRBD1 (5 bases). V was pared by 4 bases and J by 7 bases, with 14 bases between. The length of the CDR3 is 13 residues. Looked up from germline, CDR1 is SGHNT and CDR2 is YYREEE (reference sequence). CDR3 coding DNA: TGTGCCAGCAGCATGAGACAGAAGCTTGGCTACACCTTC. This gives the protein CASSMRQKLGYTF.

The V call is TRBV5-4, the J call TRBJ2-5, with D hard to call. V lost 1 base and J lost 7, with 17 bases in between. CDR3 size: 15 residues. The germline V gene has CDR1 SGHNT and CDR2 YYREEE (reference sequence). The CDR3 DNA follows: TGTGCCAGCAGCTTGATGGAAAATCCCACGGGGACCCAGTACTTC. Its translation is CASSLMENPTGTQYF.

The CDR3 loop reads CASSLETGPNYEQYF. In DNA, the CDR3 is TGCGCCAGCAGCTTGGAAACAGGGCCGAACTACGAGCAGTACTTC. The gene calls are TRBV5-1 and TRBJ2-7; the D gene is possibly TRBD1 (6 bases). The V and J ends lost 0 bases and 3 bases respectively, with 13 bases between them. This CDR3 contains 15 residues. The V gene's germline CDR1 is SGHRS and CDR2 YFSETQ.

The genes are TRBV10-3 and TRBJ1-1, with 9 positions matching TRBD1. This CDR3 has 14 amino acids. Germline-derived CDR1 and CDR2 are ENHRY and SYGVKD. After removal of 4 bases from V and 1 base from J, the junction contained 1 base not matched to a gene. Here the CDR3 DNA reads TGTGCCATCAGTGCGACAGGGGGGAACACTGAAGCTTTCTTT. It encodes CAISATGGNTEAFF.

The chain employs TRBV29-1 and TRBJ2-7; possibly TRBD2 for D (6 bases). V lost 5 bases and J 2 bases, leaving 13 bases between the germline ends. The CDR3 extends over 13 amino acids. CDR1 and CDR2 (germline): SQVTM, ANQGSEA. The CDR3 region is CSVSASGAYEQYF. The CDR3 DNA sequence: TGCAGCGTTTCGGCTTCGGGGGCCTACGAGCAGTACTTC.

This clone was recorded a few times. This chain uses TRBV5-1 with TRBJ1-3; D is possibly TRBD1 (5 bases). Germline V CDR1 and CDR2: SGHRS, YFSETQ. This CDR3 spans 16 amino acids. The V and J ends lost 4 bases and 1 base respectively, with 15 bases between them. For the CDR3, the DNA is TGCGCCAGCAGCCCCCGGGGGGGAACGTCTGGAAACACCATATATTTT. Translated: CASSPRGGTSGNTIYF.

The chain uses TRBV6-5 and TRBJ2-5; TRBD1 is a possible D gene (5 bases). CDR3 length: 13 residues. Germline V gene sequence: CDR1 MNHEY, CDR2 SVGAGI. Trimming took off 6 bases at V and 4 bases at J, with 12 bases between the two ends. This chain's CDR3 is CASRPRGAETQYF. CDR3 sequence (DNA): TGTGCCAGCAGACCACGTGGGGCAGAGACCCAGTACTTC.

The chain is built from TRBV6-5 and TRBJ2-5; TRBD1 aligns across 8 bases. V was pared by 9 bases and J by 3 bases, with 12 bases of the junction left unmatched. The CDR3 sequence is 15 residues long. Germline CDR1 MNHEY, CDR2 SVGAGI. The CDR3 here is CASSTQGAAKETQYF. The CDR3, as DNA: TGTGCCAGTAGCACCCAGGGGGCTGCAAAAGAGACCCAGTACTTC.

A few counts support this clone. CDR3 sequence reads: CASSGPGIYGYTF. CDR3 DNA: TGTGCCAGCAGTGGGCCAGGGATCTATGGCTACACCTTC. The chain has TRBV27 and TRBJ1-2, with a tentative D call TRBD1 (5 bases). The CDR3 length is 13 residues. Trimming shortened V by 5 bases and J by 4 bases, and 11 bases separated the two germline ends. Germline-derived CDR1 and CDR2 are MNHEY and SMNVEV (reference sequence).